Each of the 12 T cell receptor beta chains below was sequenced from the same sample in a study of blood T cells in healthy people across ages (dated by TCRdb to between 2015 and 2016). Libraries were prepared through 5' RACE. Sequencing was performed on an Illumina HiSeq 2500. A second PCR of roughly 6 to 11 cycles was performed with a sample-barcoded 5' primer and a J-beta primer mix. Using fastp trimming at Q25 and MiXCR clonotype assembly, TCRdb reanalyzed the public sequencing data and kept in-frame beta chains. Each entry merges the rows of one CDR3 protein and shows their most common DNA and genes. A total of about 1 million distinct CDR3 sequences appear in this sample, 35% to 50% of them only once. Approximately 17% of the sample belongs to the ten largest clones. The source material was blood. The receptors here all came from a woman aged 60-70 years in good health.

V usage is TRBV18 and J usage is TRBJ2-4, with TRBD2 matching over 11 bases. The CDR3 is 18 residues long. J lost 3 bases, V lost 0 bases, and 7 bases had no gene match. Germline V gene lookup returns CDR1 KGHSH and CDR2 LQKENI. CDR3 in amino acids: CASSPPTSGSYGKNIQYF. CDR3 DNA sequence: TGTGCCAGCTCACCACCAACTAGCGGGAGTTATGGCAAAAACATTCAGTACTTC.

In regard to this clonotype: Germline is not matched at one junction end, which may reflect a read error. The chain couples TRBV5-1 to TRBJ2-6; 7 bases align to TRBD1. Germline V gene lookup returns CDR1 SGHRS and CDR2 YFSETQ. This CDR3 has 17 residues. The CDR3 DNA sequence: TGCGCCAGCAGCTTGGTAGGGGGCGCCTCTGAGGCCAACGTCCTGACTTTC. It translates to CASSLVGGASEANVLTF. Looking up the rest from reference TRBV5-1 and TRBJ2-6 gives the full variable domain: KAGVTQTPRYLIKTRGQQVTLSCSPISGHRSVSWYQQTPGQGLQFLFEYFSETQRNKGNFPGRFSGRQFSNSRSEMNVSTLELGDSALYLCASSLVGGASEANVLTFGAGSRLTVL.

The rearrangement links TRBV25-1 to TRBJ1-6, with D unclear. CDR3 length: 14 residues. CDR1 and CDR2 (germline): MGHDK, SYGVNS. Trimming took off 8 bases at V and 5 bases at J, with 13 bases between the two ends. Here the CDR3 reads CASVGAGDNSPLHF. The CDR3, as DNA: TGTGCCAGCGTTGGTGCAGGCGATAATTCACCCCTCCACTTT.

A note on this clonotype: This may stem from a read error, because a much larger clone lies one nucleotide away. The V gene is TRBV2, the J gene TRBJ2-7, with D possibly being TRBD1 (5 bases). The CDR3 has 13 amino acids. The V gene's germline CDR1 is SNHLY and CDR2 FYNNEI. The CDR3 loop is CVSSGARAYEQYF. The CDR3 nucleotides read TGTGTCAGCAGTGGGGCCAGGGCCTACGAGCAGTACTTC.

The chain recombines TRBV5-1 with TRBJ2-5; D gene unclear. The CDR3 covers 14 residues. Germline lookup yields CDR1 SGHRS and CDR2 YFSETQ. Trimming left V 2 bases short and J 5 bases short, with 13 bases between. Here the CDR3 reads CASSFSGLGETQYF. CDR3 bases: TGCGCCAGCAGCTTCTCTGGGCTGGGGGAGACCCAGTACTTC.

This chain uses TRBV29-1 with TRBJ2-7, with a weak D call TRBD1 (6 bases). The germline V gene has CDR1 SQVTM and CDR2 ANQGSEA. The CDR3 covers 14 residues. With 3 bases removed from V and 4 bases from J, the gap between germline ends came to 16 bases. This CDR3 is CSVEARGVLYEQYF. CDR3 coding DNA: TGCAGCGTTGAGGCCAGGGGTGTACTTTACGAGCAGTACTTC.

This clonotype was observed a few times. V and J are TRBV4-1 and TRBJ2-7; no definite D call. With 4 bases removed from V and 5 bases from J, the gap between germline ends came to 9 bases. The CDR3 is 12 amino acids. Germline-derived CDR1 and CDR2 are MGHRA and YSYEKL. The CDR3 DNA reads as TGCGCCAGCAGCCCGAGGATGGACGAGCAGTACTTC. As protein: CASSPRMDEQYF.

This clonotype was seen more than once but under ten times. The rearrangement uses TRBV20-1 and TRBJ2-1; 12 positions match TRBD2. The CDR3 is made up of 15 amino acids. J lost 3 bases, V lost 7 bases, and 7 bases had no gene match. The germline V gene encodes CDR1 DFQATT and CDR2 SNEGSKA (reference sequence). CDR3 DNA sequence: TGCAGTGTCAAGGGACTAGCGGGTTTCTACAATGAGCAGTTCTTC. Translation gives CSVKGLAGFYNEQFF.

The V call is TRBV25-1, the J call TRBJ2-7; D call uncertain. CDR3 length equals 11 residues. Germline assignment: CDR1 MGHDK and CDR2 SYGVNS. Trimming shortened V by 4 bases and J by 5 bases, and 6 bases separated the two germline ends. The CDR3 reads CASSVPNEQYF. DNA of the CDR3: TGTGCCAGCAGTGTACCTAACGAGCAGTACTTC.

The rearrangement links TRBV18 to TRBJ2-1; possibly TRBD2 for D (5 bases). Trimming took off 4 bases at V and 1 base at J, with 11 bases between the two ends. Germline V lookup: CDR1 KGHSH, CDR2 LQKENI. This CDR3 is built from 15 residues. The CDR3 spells CASSLDRDSYNEQFF. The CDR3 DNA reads TGTGCCAGCTCACTCGACCGGGATTCCTACAATGAGCAGTTCTTC.

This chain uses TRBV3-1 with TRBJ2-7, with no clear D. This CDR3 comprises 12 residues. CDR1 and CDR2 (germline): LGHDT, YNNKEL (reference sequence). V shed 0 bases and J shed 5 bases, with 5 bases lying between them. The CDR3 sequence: CASSQESHEQYF. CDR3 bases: TGTGCCAGCAGCCAAGAGTCCCACGAGCAGTACTTC.

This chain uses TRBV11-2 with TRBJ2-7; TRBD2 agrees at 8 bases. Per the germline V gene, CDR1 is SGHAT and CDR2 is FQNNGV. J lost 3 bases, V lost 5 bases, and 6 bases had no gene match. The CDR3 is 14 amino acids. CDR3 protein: CASSPRLAFYEQYF. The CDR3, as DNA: TGTGCCAGCAGCCCCCGACTAGCGTTCTACGAGCAGTACTTC.